These 15 T cell receptor beta chains were sequenced from one sample in a study of CD8 T cells in Susac syndrome. Random hexamers were used to reverse transcribe the RNA input (about 0.5 to 1 ug). In TCRdb, the immunoSEQ multiplex PCR reads were re-called with MiXCR into one record per CDR3 protein. The sample has about 130,000 distinct CDR3 sequences, just under 95% seen once. Sequenced: CD4+ T cells from PBMCs. All receptors come from a human donor in good health.

This clonotype was observed once. The chain is built from TRBV29-1 and TRBJ1-1; D is ambiguous. Trimming left V 4 bases short and J 6 bases short, with 12 bases between. Germline V gene lookup returns CDR1 SQVTM and CDR2 ANQGSEA. The CDR3 loop spans 12 amino acids. The CDR3 here is CSVGGTRAEAFF. In DNA form, the CDR3 reads TGCAGCGTTGGGGGTACTAGAGCTGAAGCTTTCTTT.

The chain is built from TRBV30 and TRBJ2-6, with TRBD2 matching 11 bases. Germline CDR1 and CDR2: GTSNPN and SVGIG (reference sequence). This CDR3 has 17 residues. The ends lost 0 bases at V and 0 bases at J; junction bases unmatched: 1. Written as DNA, the CDR3 is TGTGCCTGGAGTGTACTAGCGGGAGCCTCTGGGGCCAACGTCCTGACTTTC. Its protein product is CAWSVLAGASGANVLTF. Complete variable domain (other parts from reference TRBV30 and TRBJ2-6): SQTIHQWPATLVQPVGSPLSLECTVEGTSNPNLYWYRQAAGRGLQLLFYSVGIGQISSEVPQNLSASRPQDRQFILSSKKLLLSDSGFYLCAWSVLAGASGANVLTFGAGSRLTVL.

The genes are TRBV19 and TRBJ2-1; TRBD1 matches 9 bases. In germline, CDR1 is LNHDA, CDR2 SQIVND (reference sequence). V shed 5 bases and J 7 bases; nucleotides not matched to a gene: 6. The CDR3 contains 14 residues. The CDR3 sequence: CASSGEQGANEQFF. The CDR3 DNA reads TGTGCCAGTAGTGGCGAACAGGGGGCGAATGAGCAGTTCTTC.

The chain recombines TRBV18 with TRBJ2-3; no definite D call. Looked up from germline, CDR1 is KGHSH and CDR2 is LQKENI. This CDR3 contains 15 residues. Trimming took 0 bases from V and 2 from J, leaving 9 bases between them. CDR3: CASSPPAPNTDTQYF. The CDR3 DNA sequence: TGTGCCAGCTCACCACCGGCGCCTAACACAGATACGCAGTATTTT.

V gene TRBV3-1 combines with J gene TRBJ1-2, with 8 bases lining up with TRBD1. Germline V gene data show CDR1 as LGHDT and CDR2 as YNNKEL (reference sequence). CDR3 length: 14 amino acids. V gave up 4 bases and J gave up 4 bases; unmatched junction bases: 5. The CDR3 nucleotides read TGTGCCAGCAGCCCTGGACAGGGTCCCTATGGCTACACCTTC. Residues: CASSPGQGPYGYTF.

The chain has TRBV20-1 and TRBJ2-3; D might be TRBD2 (6 bases). CDR1 DFQATT and CDR2 SNEGSKA come from the germline V gene (reference sequence). The V end was cut by 3 bases, the J end by 5 bases, with 12 bases between. The CDR3 consists of 13 residues. CDR3: CSASRGRGDTQYF. CDR3 coding DNA: TGCAGTGCTAGTCGCGGGCGGGGAGATACGCAGTATTTT.

This clonotype appeared a single time. The chain has TRBV29-1 and TRBJ2-7; 9 nucleotides match TRBD2. In germline, CDR1 is SQVTM, CDR2 ANQGSEA. This CDR3 has 16 residues. After removal of 5 bases from V and 0 bases from J, the junction contained 11 bases not matched to a gene. The CDR3, as DNA: TGCAGCGTTTATCATTTTAGCGGGAGTACCTCCTACGAGCAGTACTTC. Amino acids: CSVYHFSGSTSYEQYF.

The J gene is TRBJ2-5, the V gene TRBV7-2; D gene ambiguous. The CDR3 has 13 amino acids. The germline CDR1 and CDR2 sequences are SGHTA and FQGNSA. V lost 1 base to trimming and J lost 2 bases, with 5 bases between them. The CDR3 loop reads CASSLEVQETQYF. The CDR3 nucleotides are TGTGCCAGCAGCTTAGAAGTACAAGAGACCCAGTACTTC.

The CDR3 spells CASGPDRGDYGYTF. DNA for the CDR3: TGTGCCAGCGGTCCCGACAGGGGAGACTATGGCTACACCTTC. The rearrangement uses TRBV27 and TRBJ1-2, with 8 positions matching TRBD1. This CDR3 is built from 14 residues. V shed 8 bases, J shed 3 bases, and the junction held 8 bases outside the gene matches. Germline CDR1 MNHEY, CDR2 SMNVEV (reference sequence).

Here the CDR3 reads CASSLGGRTNSDTQYF. The CDR3 bases are TGTGCCAGCAGCCTTGGGGGCCGGACCAACAGCGATACGCAGTATTTT. This chain links TRBV7-2 with TRBJ2-3; TRBD1 is a possible D gene (6 bases). Germline CDR1 SGHTA, CDR2 FQGNSA. This CDR3 region has 16 residues. Deletions cut 5 bases from V and 6 bases from J, with 21 bases between.

The chain carries TRBV27 and TRBJ2-7; D may be TRBD2 (5 bases). Trimming stripped 6 bases from V and 2 bases from J, with 17 bases between. The length of the CDR3 is 15 residues. CDR1 MNHEY and CDR2 SMNVEV come from the germline V gene (reference sequence). The CDR3 loop reads CASSLRAGIPYEQYF. CDR3 DNA: TGTGCCAGCAGCCTTCGGGCGGGCATCCCCTACGAGCAGTACTTC.

The chain couples TRBV7-6 to TRBJ2-1; maybe TRBD1 (6 bases). This CDR3 spans 16 amino acids. Trimming took 5 bases from V and 8 from J, leaving 22 bases between them. Germline values: CDR1 SGHVS, CDR2 FNYEAQ. CDR3 protein: CASSGREGQREDEQFF. The CDR3, as DNA: TGTGCCAGCAGCGGCCGTGAGGGACAAAGAGAGGATGAGCAGTTCTTC.

This clonotype occurred once. The chain recombines TRBV25-1 with TRBJ2-1, with 7 bases identical to TRBD1. CDR1 MGHDK and CDR2 SYGVNS come from the germline V gene. Trimming cost V 3 bases and J 0 bases; bases outside gene matches: 2. The CDR3 is made up of 15 amino acids. CDR3 nucleotides: TGTGCCAGCAGTGACCCAGGGGGCTCCTACAATGAGCAGTTCTTC. Translating it yields CASSDPGGSYNEQFF.

This chain links TRBV7-2 with TRBJ2-1, with 13 positions matching TRBD2. CDR1 is SGHTA, CDR2 FQGNSA, per germline. After removal of 4 bases from V and 6 bases from J, the junction contained 6 bases not matched to a gene. This CDR3 is 16 amino acids long. This CDR3 is CASSSRRLAGGNEQFF. The CDR3 DNA reads as TGTGCCAGCAGCTCCCGGAGACTAGCGGGGGGCAATGAGCAGTTCTTC. Variable domain in full (rest from reference TRBV7-2 and TRBJ2-1): GAGVSQSPSNKVTEKGKDVELRCDPISGHTALYWYRQSLGQGLEFLIYFQGNSAPDKSGLPSDRFSAERTGGSVSTLTIQRTQQEDSAVYLCASSSRRLAGGNEQFFGPGTRLTVL.

The rearrangement joins TRBV4-3 to TRBJ2-4; 10 bases fit TRBD2. V shed 0 bases and J 6 bases; nucleotides not matched to a gene: 14. CDR3 size: 19 residues. Per germline, CDR1 LGHNA and CDR2 YSLEER. The CDR3 DNA is TGCGCCAGCAGCCAAGAACCTCCTCGGAGGACTAGCGGAAGAAACATTCAGTACTTC. Protein sequence: CASSQEPPRRTSGRNIQYF.